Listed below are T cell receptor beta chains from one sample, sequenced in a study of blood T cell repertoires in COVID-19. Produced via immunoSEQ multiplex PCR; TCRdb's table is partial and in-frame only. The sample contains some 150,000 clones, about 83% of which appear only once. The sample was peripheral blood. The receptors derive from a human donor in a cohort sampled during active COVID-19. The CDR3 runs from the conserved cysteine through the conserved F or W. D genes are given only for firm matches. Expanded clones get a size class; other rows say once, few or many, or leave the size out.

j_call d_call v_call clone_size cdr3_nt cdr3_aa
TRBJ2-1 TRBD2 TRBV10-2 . TGCGCCAGTTTAGCGGGAGCAGGGTACGATGAGCAGTTCTTC CASLAGAGYDEQFF
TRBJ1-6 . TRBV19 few TGTGCCAGTAGTACGATACCGTGGAGCTCCTATAACCACCTCCACTTT CASSTIPWSSYNHLHF
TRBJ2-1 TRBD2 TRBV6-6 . TGTGCCAGCAGCCGATGGACTAGCGGGTCCTACAATGAGCAGTTCTTC CASSRWTSGSYNEQFF
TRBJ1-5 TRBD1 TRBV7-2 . TGTGCCAGCAGCTCCCAGACAGGGGCGAATCAGCCCCAGCATTTT CASSSQTGANQPQHF
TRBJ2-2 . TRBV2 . TGTGCCAGCAGGGGGCAGCGGGTCACAAAGAACACCGGGGAGCTGTTTTTT CASRGQRVTKNTGELFF
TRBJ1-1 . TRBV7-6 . TGTGCCAGCAGCCCCCGGGTTGATAAAACCACTGAAGCTTTCTTT CASSPRVDKTTEAFF
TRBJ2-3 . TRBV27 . TGTGCCAGCAGTTTAGGGGTAGTGGGAGCGGAAAACACGCAGTATTTT CASSLGVVGAENTQYF
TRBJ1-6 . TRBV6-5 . TGTGCCAGCAGTTTAACAGGGAGCTCCTATAATTCACCCCTCCACTTT CASSLTGSSYNSPLHF
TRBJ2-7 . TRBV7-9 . TGTGCCAGCAGCTTAGGTGGGGGGATAAGCTCCTACGAGCAGTACTTC CASSLGGGISSYEQYF
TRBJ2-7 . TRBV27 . TGTGCCAGCTCCGACCGGAGCTCCTACGAGCAGTACTTC CASSDRSSYEQYF
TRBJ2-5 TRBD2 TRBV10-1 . TGCGCCAGCAGTGAGATTGCGGGGGGGTACCAAGAGACCCAGTACTTC CASSEIAGGYQETQYF
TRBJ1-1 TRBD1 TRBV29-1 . TGCAGCGGGACAAAACAGGGGGGGGATACTGAAGCTTTCTTT CSGTKQGGDTEAFF
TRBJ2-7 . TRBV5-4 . TGTGCCAGCAGCTTGGTTGGGGCCGACGAGCAGTACTTC CASSLVGADEQYF
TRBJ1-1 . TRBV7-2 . TGTGCCATTAGCACCTACACTGAAGCTTTCTTT CAISTYTEAFF
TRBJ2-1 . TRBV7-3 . TGTGCCAGCAGCCTATTCGGAGCTCTCAATGAGCAGTTCTTC CASSLFGALNEQFF
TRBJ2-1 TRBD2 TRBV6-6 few TGTGCCGGCAAGTCCGGGACTAGCGGGACCAATGAGCAGTTCTTC CAGKSGTSGTNEQFF
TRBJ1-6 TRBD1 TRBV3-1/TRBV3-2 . TGTGCCAGCAGCCCCCTGGACAGGGATGGCTCACCCCTCCACTTT CASSPLDRDGSPLHF
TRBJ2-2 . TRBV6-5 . TGTGCCAGCAGTTCCCAAACTGGGAACACCGGGGAGCTGTTTTTT CASSSQTGNTGELFF
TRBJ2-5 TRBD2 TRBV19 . TGTGCCAGTAGTTCTAGCGGACAAGAGACCCAGTACTTC CASSSSGQETQYF
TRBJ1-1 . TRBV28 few TGTGCCAGCAGTTCCGGGGGGTTGGCTAACACTGAAGCTTTCTTT CASSSGGLANTEAFF
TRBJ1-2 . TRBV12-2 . TGTGCAAGTCGCTTAGCGTCGGACAGAAAGTATGGCTACACCTTC CASRLASDRKYGYTF
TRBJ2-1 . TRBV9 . TGTGCCAGCAACCCTCAATTGGGGGGAGCGGGTGAGCAGTTCTTC CASNPQLGGAGEQFF
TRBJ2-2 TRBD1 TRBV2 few TGTGCCAGCAGTAGACAGGGAACCACCGGGGAGCTGTTTTTT CASSRQGTTGELFF
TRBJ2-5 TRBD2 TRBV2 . TGTGCCATCCGGTGGACTAGCGGCGATGAGACCCAGTACTTC CAIRWTSGDETQYF
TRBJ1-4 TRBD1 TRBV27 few TGTGCCAGCAGTTTCAACAGGGGAAAACTGTTTTTT CASSFNRGKLFF
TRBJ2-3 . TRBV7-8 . TGTGCCAGCAGCTCCGGACAGATCCTATCTAGCACAGATACGCAGTATTTT CASSSGQILSSTDTQYF
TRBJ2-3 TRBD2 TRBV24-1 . TGTGCCACCAGTGATCCGGGACTAGCGGGAGGGGGAGATACGCAGTATTTT CATSDPGLAGGGDTQYF
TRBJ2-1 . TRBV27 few TGTGCCAGCAGTTTACAGGGGAGAAATGAGCAGTTCTTC CASSLQGRNEQFF
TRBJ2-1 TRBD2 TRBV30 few TGTGCCTGGAGTCCGACTAGCGGGACTGAGCAGTTCTTC CAWSPTSGTEQFF
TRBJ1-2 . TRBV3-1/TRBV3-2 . TGTGCCAGCAGCCTGGGACACCTTAACTATGGCTACACCTTC CASSLGHLNYGYTF
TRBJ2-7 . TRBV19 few TGTGCCAGTAGTATCCAGATCACCTACGAGCAGTACTTC CASSIQITYEQYF
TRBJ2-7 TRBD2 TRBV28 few TGTGCCAGCAGTTCCGAGCGGGAGGCCTACGAGCAGTACTTC CASSSEREAYEQYF
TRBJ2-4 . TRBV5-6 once TGTGCCAGCAGCTTGAGCGGATTCATTCAGTACTTC CASSLSGFIQYF
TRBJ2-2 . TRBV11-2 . TGTGCCAGCAGCTACTCACAGGCCCCCGGGGAGCTGTTTTTT CASSYSQAPGELFF
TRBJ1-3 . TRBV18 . TGTGCCAGCTCACCTTGGCAGGGGAGCGGAAACACCATATATTTT CASSPWQGSGNTIYF
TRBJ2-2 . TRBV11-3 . TGTGCCAGCAGCTTAGGGGACGCGGGGACCGGGGAGCTGTTTTTT CASSLGDAGTGELFF
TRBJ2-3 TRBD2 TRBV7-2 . TGTGCCAGCAGCTTAGGACTAGCGGGAGCGGGTACGCAGTATTTT CASSLGLAGAGTQYF
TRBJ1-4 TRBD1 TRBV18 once TGTGCCAGCTCGCGCGACAGGGAGTCATCTAATGAAAAACTGTTTTTT CASSRDRESSNEKLFF